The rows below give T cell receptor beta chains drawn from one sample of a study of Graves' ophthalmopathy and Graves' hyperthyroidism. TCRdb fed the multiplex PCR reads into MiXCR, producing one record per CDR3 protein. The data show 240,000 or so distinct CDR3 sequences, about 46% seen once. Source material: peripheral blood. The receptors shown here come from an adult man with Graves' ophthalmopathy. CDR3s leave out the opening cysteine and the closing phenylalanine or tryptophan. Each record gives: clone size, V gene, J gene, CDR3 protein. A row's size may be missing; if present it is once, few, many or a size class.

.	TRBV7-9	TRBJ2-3	ASSLAPGVGDTQY
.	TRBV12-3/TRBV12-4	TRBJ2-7	ASSLFAGGPDEQY
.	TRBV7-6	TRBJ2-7	ASSFAGTGVYEQY
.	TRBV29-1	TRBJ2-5	SVRLSQGTQY
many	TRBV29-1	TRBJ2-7	SVSATGNEQY
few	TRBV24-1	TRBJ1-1	ATSESTGNPEAF
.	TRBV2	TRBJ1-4	ASSSSYEKLF
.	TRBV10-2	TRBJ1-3	ASSPQGTGNTIY
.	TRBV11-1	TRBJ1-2	ASRSTDPEGYT
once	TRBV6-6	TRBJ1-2	ASSYRGADYGYT
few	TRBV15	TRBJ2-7	ATSIRDRIYEQY
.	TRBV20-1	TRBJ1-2	SARRFADNYGYT
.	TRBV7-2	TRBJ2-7	ASSWGESSYEQY
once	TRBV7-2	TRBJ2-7	ASSPVVRGEQY
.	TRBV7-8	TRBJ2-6	ASSWSRDRGQYGANVLT
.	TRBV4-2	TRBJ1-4	ASTRQVATNEKLF
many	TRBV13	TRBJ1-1	ASTGQMNTEAF
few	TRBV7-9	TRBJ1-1	ASSLEGVDAF
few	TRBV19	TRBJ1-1	ASSIGSVWTEAF
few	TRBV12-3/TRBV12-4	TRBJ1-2	ASRMRVGYT
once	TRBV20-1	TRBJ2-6	SAPNPGRPSGANVLT
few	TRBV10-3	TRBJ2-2	AIRATAANTGELF
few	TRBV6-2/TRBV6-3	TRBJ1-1	ASSKDSMNTEAF
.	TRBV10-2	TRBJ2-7	AVRQPPYEQY
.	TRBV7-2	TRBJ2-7	ASSPSGPGDYEQY
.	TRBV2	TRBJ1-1	ASRIRQLNTEAF
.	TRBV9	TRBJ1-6	ASSSWTVRNSPLH
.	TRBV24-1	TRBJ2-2	ATSDLETGNTGELF
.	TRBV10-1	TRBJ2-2	ASSDHREPGELF
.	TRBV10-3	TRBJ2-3	AISVADTQY
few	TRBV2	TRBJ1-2	ASSPMGTGNGYT
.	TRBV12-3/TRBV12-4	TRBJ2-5	ASSDTGLETQY
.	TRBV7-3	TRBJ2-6	ASSFSLFVGANVLT
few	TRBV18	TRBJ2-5	ASSDQTGIETQY
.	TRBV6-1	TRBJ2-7	ASRAGALDEQY
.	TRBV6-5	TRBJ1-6	AGSYVDRAQPLH